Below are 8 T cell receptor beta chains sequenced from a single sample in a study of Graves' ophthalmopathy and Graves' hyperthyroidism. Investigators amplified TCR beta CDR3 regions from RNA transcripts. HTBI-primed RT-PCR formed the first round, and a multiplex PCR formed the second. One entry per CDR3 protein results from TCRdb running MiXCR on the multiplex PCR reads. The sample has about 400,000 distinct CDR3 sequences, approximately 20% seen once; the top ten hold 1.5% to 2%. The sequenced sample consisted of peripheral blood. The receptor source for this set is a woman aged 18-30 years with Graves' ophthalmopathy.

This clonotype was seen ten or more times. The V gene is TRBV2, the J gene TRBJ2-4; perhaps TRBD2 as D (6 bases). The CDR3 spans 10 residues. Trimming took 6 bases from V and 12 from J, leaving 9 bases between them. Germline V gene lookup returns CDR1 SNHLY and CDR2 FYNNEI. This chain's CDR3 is CASSRGSQYF. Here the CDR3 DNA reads TGTGCCAGCAGCCGGGGGTCTCAGTACTTC.

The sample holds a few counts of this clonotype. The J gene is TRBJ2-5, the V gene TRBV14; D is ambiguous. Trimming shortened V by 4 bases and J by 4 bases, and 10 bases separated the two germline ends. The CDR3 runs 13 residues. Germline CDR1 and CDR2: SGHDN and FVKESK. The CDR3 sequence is CASSRLEVETQYF. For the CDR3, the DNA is TGTGCCAGCAGCCGACTCGAGGTAGAGACCCAGTACTTC.

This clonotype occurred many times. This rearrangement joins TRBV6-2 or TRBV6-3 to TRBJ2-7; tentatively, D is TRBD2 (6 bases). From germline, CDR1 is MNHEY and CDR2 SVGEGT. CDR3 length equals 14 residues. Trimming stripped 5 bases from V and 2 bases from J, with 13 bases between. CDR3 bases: TGTGCCAGCAGTCAAGGGACTTCTGCCTACGAGCAGTACTTC. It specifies CASSQGTSAYEQYF.

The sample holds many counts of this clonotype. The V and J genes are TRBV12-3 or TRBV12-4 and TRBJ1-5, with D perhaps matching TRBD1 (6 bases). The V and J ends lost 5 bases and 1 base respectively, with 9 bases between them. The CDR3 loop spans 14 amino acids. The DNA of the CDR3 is TGTGCCAGCAGTGCCACAGGGAGCAATCAGCCCCAGCATTTT. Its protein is CASSATGSNQPQHF.

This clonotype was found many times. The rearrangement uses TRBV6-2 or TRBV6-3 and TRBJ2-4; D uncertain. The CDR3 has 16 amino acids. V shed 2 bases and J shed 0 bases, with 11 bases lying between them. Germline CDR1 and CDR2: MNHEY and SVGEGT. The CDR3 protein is CASSYTAPLAKNIQYF. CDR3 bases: TGTGCCAGCAGTTACACGGCACCTCTAGCCAAAAACATTCAGTACTTC.

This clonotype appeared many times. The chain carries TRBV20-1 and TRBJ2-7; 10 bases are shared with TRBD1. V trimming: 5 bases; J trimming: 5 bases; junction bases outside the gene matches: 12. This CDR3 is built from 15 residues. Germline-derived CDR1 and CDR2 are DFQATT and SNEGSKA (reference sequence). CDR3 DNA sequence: TGCAGTGCTCGAATACCCGGGACAGGGGACGACGAGCAGTACTTC. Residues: CSARIPGTGDDEQYF.

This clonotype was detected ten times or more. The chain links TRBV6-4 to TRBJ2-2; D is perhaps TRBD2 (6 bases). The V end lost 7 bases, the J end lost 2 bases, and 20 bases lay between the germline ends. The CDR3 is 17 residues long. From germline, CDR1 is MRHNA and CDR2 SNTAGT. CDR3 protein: CASTPRRGLANTGELFF. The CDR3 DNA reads TGTGCCAGCACTCCCCGACGGGGGTTAGCAAACACCGGGGAGCTGTTTTTT.

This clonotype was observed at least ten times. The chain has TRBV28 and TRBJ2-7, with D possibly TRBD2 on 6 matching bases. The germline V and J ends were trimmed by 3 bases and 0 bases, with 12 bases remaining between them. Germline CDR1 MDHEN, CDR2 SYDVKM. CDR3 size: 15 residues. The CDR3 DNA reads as TGTGCCAGCAGTTTGACGGGACTCAACTCCTACGAGCAGTACTTC. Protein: CASSLTGLNSYEQYF.